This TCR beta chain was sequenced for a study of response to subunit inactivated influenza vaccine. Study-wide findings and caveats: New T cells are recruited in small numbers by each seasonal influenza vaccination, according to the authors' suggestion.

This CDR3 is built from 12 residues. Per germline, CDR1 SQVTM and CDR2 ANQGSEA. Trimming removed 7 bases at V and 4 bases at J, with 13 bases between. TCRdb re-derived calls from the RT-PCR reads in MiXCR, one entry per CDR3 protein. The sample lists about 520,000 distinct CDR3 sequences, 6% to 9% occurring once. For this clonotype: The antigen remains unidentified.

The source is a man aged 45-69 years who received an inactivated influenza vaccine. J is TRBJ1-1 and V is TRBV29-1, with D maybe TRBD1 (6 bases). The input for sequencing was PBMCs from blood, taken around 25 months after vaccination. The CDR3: CSGTQGGTEAFF. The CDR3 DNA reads TGCAGCGGTACACAGGGAGGCACTGAAGCTTTCTTT.